Each of the 5 T cell receptor beta chains below was sequenced from the same sample in a study of metastatic and nonmetastatic thyroid tumors. TCRdb called clones again from the PCR reads with MiXCR. The sample lists 15,000 to 20,000 clones; 25% to 30% were seen once. All patients reached thyroid surgery having received no treatment beforehand. Material for sequencing was tumor tissue. Every receptor here comes from a female donor with papillary thyroid cancer or a benign thyroid nodule (not recorded which). Some clones in this sample may be carry-over from other donors' samples.

The rearrangement uses TRBV5-5 and TRBJ2-4; no clear D. The CDR3 loop spans 14 amino acids. Trimming took 1 base from V and 8 from J, leaving 13 bases between them. Per germline, CDR1 SGHKS and CDR2 YYEKEE (reference sequence). The CDR3: CASSLLQFEDIQYF. The CDR3 DNA follows: TGTGCCAGCAGCTTGTTACAGTTTGAGGACATTCAGTACTTC.

This clone occurred many times. The chain uses TRBV28 and TRBJ1-2, with D uncertain. The CDR3 has 14 amino acids. Trimming shortened V by 6 bases and J by 4 bases, and 15 bases separated the two germline ends. The germline gives CDR1 MDHEN, CDR2 SYDVKM. DNA for the CDR3: TGTGCCAGCAGATTAGGGTTAGTCGCCTATGGCTACACCTTC. Its protein is CASRLGLVAYGYTF.

Only a few counts were recorded for this clone. The chain uses TRBV6-2 or TRBV6-3 and TRBJ2-1, with TRBD1 matching over 9 bases. This CDR3 region has 17 residues. CDR1 is MNHEY, CDR2 SVGEGT, per germline. The V segment lost 6 bases and the J segment 6 bases; nucleotides outside the gene matches: 15. CDR3 DNA sequence: TGTGCCAGCAGAGCCCTCGTCACCGGGACAGGGAGCAATGAGCAGTTCTTC. Translation gives CASRALVTGTGSNEQFF.

There are many counts of this clone. The chain joins TRBV11-2 to TRBJ2-5; D gene unclear. The germline V gene encodes CDR1 SGHAT and CDR2 FQNNGV. With 5 bases removed from V and 7 bases from J, the gap between germline ends came to 11 bases. CDR3 length: 12 amino acids. The CDR3 reads CASSPPDGTQYF. DNA of the CDR3: TGTGCCAGCAGCCCACCCGATGGGACCCAGTACTTC.

By frequency in the sample, this clone is medium-sized. The rearrangement uses TRBV27 and TRBJ2-7; 9 nucleotides agree with TRBD2. The CDR3 spans 16 residues. CDR1 and CDR2 from the germline V gene are MNHEY and SMNVEV (reference sequence). V lost 6 bases and J lost 7; bases outside the gene matches: 16. The CDR3 here is CASSSRYLSGRVEQYF. CDR3 in DNA: TGTGCCAGCAGCTCTCGGTATCTTAGCGGGAGAGTGGAGCAGTACTTC.